These 29 T cell receptor beta chains originate from one sample sequenced in a study of cytomegalovirus exposure and HLA in healthy donors. The PCR made use of 60 Vbeta and 13 Jbeta primers. Sequenced by immunoSEQ multiplex PCR; TCRdb stores in-frame clones only, minus some. The data show about 92,000 clones, roughly 80% seen once. Sequencing was performed on PBMCs. All receptors derive from a girl under 10 years old in good health and CMV-seropositive.

In its sample, this clone was seen once. This chain links TRBV7-9 with TRBJ1-1; 9 bases are a match to TRBD1. The CDR3 has 13 amino acids. Per the germline V gene, CDR1 is SEHNR and CDR2 is FQNEAQ (reference sequence). J lost 8 bases, V lost 6 bases, and 7 bases had no gene match. CDR3 in DNA: TGTGCCAGCAGTCTACAGGGGGCCCCCGAAGCTTTCTTT. Protein: CASSLQGAPEAFF.

This sequence joins TRBV9 and TRBJ1-1; 7 bases match TRBD1. In germline, CDR1 is SGDLS, CDR2 YYNGEE. J lost 3 bases, V lost 4 bases, and 3 bases had no gene match. CDR3 length: 13 amino acids. The CDR3 DNA reads TGTGCCAGCAGCTTGGACAGGCACACTGAAGCTTTCTTT. Translation gives CASSLDRHTEAFF. The complete variable domain, with remaining parts taken from reference TRBV9 and TRBJ1-1, reads DSGVTQTPKHLITATGQRVTLRCSPRSGDLSVYWYQQSLDQGLQFLIQYYNGEERAKGNILERFSAQQFPDLHSELNLSSLELGDSALYFCASSLDRHTEAFFGQGTRLTVV.

The chain combines TRBV2 with TRBJ1-4; 7 nucleotides align to TRBD1. The CDR3 loop spans 17 amino acids. The J segment lost 7 bases and the V segment lost 9 bases, leaving 20 bases of the junction unmatched. Germline CDR1 SNHLY, CDR2 FYNNEI. CDR3 DNA: TGTGCCAGTCGTGTTTTCTTGAGACAGGGACCGACTGAAAAACTGTTTTTT. It specifies CASRVFLRQGPTEKLFF.

The chain recombines TRBV5-4 with TRBJ2-7; TRBD2 aligns across 8 bases. CDR3 length: 15 amino acids. The V gene end was trimmed by 4 bases and the J gene end by 3 bases; junction bases not matched to a gene: 9. Looked up from germline, CDR1 is SGHNT and CDR2 is YYREEE (reference sequence). The CDR3 coding sequence is TGTGCCAGCAGCCAGGGGTCCGGGAGGGACTACGAGCAGTACTTC. Translating it yields CASSQGSGRDYEQYF.

The chain employs TRBV6-6 and TRBJ2-1, with TRBD1 matching over 7 bases. The CDR3 extends over 11 amino acids. Germline V lookup: CDR1 MNHNY, CDR2 SVGAGI (reference sequence). The V and J ends lost 5 bases and 14 bases, in that order; junction bases with no gene match: 6. The chain's CDR3 is CASSLQGLEFF. Written as DNA, the CDR3 is TGTGCCAGCAGTCTACAGGGGTTGGAGTTCTTC.

The V and J genes are TRBV2 and TRBJ2-1; TRBD1 agrees at 11 bases. The V gene end was trimmed by 6 bases and the J gene end by 5 bases; junction bases not matched to a gene: 6. Germline CDR1 reads SNHLY; CDR2 reads FYNNEI. The CDR3 spans 15 residues. Written as DNA, the CDR3 is TGTGCCAGCAGGGGACAGGGGGTCCTGAACAATGAGCAGTTCTTC. As protein: CASRGQGVLNNEQFF.

The rearrangement links TRBV2 to TRBJ1-1; D may be TRBD1 (5 bases). CDR3 length equals 15 residues. Looked up from germline, CDR1 is SNHLY and CDR2 is FYNNEI. The germline V and J ends were trimmed by 5 bases and 0 bases, with 13 bases remaining between them. The CDR3 nucleotides read TGTGCCAGCAGTAAAACAGGAACCTTGAACACTGAAGCTTTCTTT. Translated: CASSKTGTLNTEAFF. Full variable domain (missing parts from reference TRBV2 and TRBJ1-1): EPEVTQTPSHQVTQMGQEVILRCVPISNHLYFYWYRQILGQKVEFLVSFYNNEISEKSEIFDDQFSVERPDGSNFTLKIRSTKLEDSAMYFCASSKTGTLNTEAFFGQGTRLTVV.

V usage is TRBV11-3 and J usage is TRBJ2-1; 13 positions agree with TRBD2. The V segment lost 5 bases and the J segment 8 bases; nucleotides outside the gene matches: 6. CDR1 is SGHNT and CDR2 is YENEEA in the germline V gene. The CDR3 is 15 amino acids. The CDR3 spells CASSPTSGRVDEQFF. Here the CDR3 DNA reads TGTGCCAGCAGCCCCACTAGCGGGAGGGTTGATGAGCAGTTCTTC.

V is TRBV11-2 and J is TRBJ2-5; tentatively, D is TRBD1 (6 bases). The germline V gene has CDR1 SGHAT and CDR2 FQNNGV. V was shortened by 1 base and J by 0 bases, with 12 bases between the two germline ends. There are 16 residues in the CDR3. The CDR3 DNA follows: TGTGCCAGCAGCTTAGTGGCAGGGGCCTACCAAGAGACCCAGTACTTC. Its protein is CASSLVAGAYQETQYF.

In its sample, this clone was seen once. V is TRBV28 and J is TRBJ1-5; tentatively, D is TRBD1 (6 bases). The germline V gene encodes CDR1 MDHEN and CDR2 SYDVKM. The CDR3 is 15 amino acids. The ends were cut back, 6 bases at V and 6 bases at J, with 18 bases in the middle. The CDR3 DNA sequence: TGTGCCAGCAGATTACCCGGGGGGCTTGGTCAGCCCCAGCATTTT. The encoded protein is CASRLPGGLGQPQHF.

This clone has just one count. V is TRBV28 and J is TRBJ1-5; 8 nucleotides match TRBD1. This CDR3 is 12 amino acids long. CDR1 and CDR2 (germline): MDHEN, SYDVKM. Trimming took 8 bases from V and 6 from J; bases not matched to a gene: 3. The CDR3 region is CASLRGLQPQHF. CDR3 coding DNA: TGTGCCAGCCTCAGGGGGCTTCAGCCCCAGCATTTT.

In DNA form, the CDR3 reads TGTGCCAGCAGCTTTACCCGCCTGCTGGCAGGTAATGAAAAACTGTTTTTT. Protein product: CASSFTRLLAGNEKLFF. V usage is TRBV7-9 and J usage is TRBJ1-4, with unresolved D. The CDR3 is made up of 17 amino acids. CDR1 is SEHNR and CDR2 is FQNEAQ in the germline V gene (reference sequence). V dropped 3 bases and J dropped 4 bases, with 18 bases sitting between them.

The chain uses TRBV19 and TRBJ2-7; D perhaps matches TRBD2 (6 bases). Germline V gene sequence: CDR1 LNHDA, CDR2 SQIVND (reference sequence). This CDR3 contains 14 residues. V was trimmed by 7 bases and J by 2 bases, leaving 15 bases between them. In nucleotides, the CDR3 is TGTGCCAGTAATGCGCGGGACCCCCCCTACGAGCAGTACTTC. Amino acid sequence: CASNARDPPYEQYF.

The gene calls are TRBV28 and TRBJ1-1, with 7 positions matching TRBD1. Germline assignment: CDR1 MDHEN and CDR2 SYDVKM. The trim removed 6 bases at V and 6 bases at J, leaving 7 bases unmatched. This CDR3 has 13 amino acids. This chain's CDR3 is CASSRDSRSEAFF. The CDR3 DNA reads TGTGCCAGCAGCCGGGACAGCCGCTCTGAAGCTTTCTTT.

As DNA, the CDR3 is TGTGCCAGCAGCTTACTGACGACAGGGGGCACTGAAGCTTTCTTT. As protein: CASSLLTTGGTEAFF. The V and J genes are TRBV5-6 and TRBJ1-1, with 9 bases matching TRBD1. Trimming removed 2 bases from V and 4 bases from J; junction bases left unmatched: 6. The CDR3 has 15 residues. The germline gives CDR1 SGHDT, CDR2 YYEEEE.

This clone was counted between two and nine times. The V and J genes are TRBV25-1 and TRBJ2-1; tentatively, D is TRBD2 (6 bases). CDR3 length: 11 amino acids. The V and J ends lost 6 bases and 7 bases respectively, with 7 bases between them. Germline loops: CDR1 MGHDK, CDR2 SYGVNS. CDR3 in amino acids: CASSGSNEQFF. CDR3 sequence (DNA): TGTGCCAGCAGCGGGAGTAATGAGCAGTTCTTC.

This sequence joins TRBV14 and TRBJ1-1; D may be TRBD1 (6 bases). Trimming stripped 7 bases from V and 2 bases from J, with 11 bases between. This CDR3 spans 13 amino acids. The germline V gene has CDR1 SGHDN and CDR2 FVKESK. The CDR3 sequence is CASISGVNTEAFF. In nucleotides, the CDR3 is TGTGCCAGCATCTCAGGGGTAAACACTGAAGCTTTCTTT.

The chain recombines TRBV27 with TRBJ2-3, with TRBD1 matching 7 bases. This CDR3 has 15 residues. The junction had 9 bases not matched to a gene; V was cut back by 3 bases and J by 6 bases. Germline CDR1 and CDR2: MNHEY and SMNVEV (reference sequence). Here the CDR3 DNA reads TGTGCCAGCAGTTTCACGGGACAGTGGGGGGATACGCAGTATTTT. Amino acid sequence: CASSFTGQWGDTQYF.

The V call is TRBV6-5, the J call TRBJ1-1, with D uncertain. The CDR3 spans 15 residues. Per germline, CDR1 MNHEY and CDR2 SVGAGI. Between the trimmed V and J ends, which lost 0 bases and 7 bases, there was a span of 15 bases. In DNA, the CDR3 is TGTGCCAGCAGTTACTCGGGAGGGTTGAGTAGTGAAGCTTTCTTT. As protein: CASSYSGGLSSEAFF.

The chain has TRBV29-1 and TRBJ1-3; D not certain. The germline V gene encodes CDR1 SQVTM and CDR2 ANQGSEA. V lost 4 bases to trimming and J lost 3 bases, with 19 bases between them. This CDR3 comprises 16 residues. CDR3 region: CSVVTNEGSGGNTIYF. As DNA, the CDR3 is TGCAGCGTTGTGACTAACGAGGGATCGGGTGGAAACACCATATATTTT. Full variable domain (outside the CDR3, taken from reference TRBV29-1 and TRBJ1-3): SAVISQKPSRDICQRGTSLTIQCQVDSQVTMMFWYRQQPGQSLTLIATANQGSEATYESGFVIDKFPISRPNLTFSTLTVSNMSPEDSSIYLCSVVTNEGSGGNTIYFGEGSWLTVV.

This clone showed up just once. The chain joins TRBV28 to TRBJ2-7; 7 bases are shared with TRBD2. The CDR3 consists of 15 residues. J was trimmed by 7 bases and V by 5 bases; bases with no gene match: 14. Germline V gives CDR1 MDHEN, CDR2 SYDVKM. CDR3 region: CASSPPGLTFDEQYF. The CDR3 DNA sequence: TGTGCCAGCAGTCCACCGGGACTAACCTTTGATGAGCAGTACTTC.

J is TRBJ1-1 and V is TRBV14; D unresolved. V was shortened by 1 base and J by 2 bases, with 23 bases between the two germline ends. CDR3 length: 19 amino acids. Germline CDR1 and CDR2: SGHDN and FVKESK. The CDR3 DNA follows: TGTGCCAGCAGCCAAGTCAGATTATTCTCCCGACTACCAAACACTGAAGCTTTCTTT. It yields the protein CASSQVRLFSRLPNTEAFF.

V and J are TRBV30 and TRBJ2-1, with unresolved D. Per germline, CDR1 GTSNPN and CDR2 SVGIG (reference sequence). This CDR3 comprises 10 residues. The V end was cut by 3 bases, the J end by 9 bases, with 6 bases between. CDR3 in DNA: TGTGCCTGGAGCCGTATTGAGCAGTTCTTC. This encodes CAWSRIEQFF.

This chain links TRBV7-3 with TRBJ2-7, with 9 bases that match TRBD1. The V gene's germline CDR1 is SGHTA and CDR2 FQGTGA. V shed 2 bases and J 1 base; nucleotides not matched to a gene: 3. The CDR3 extends over 15 amino acids. Here the CDR3 reads CASSLRQGGSYEQYF. The CDR3 DNA sequence: TGTGCCAGCAGCTTACGACAGGGGGGTTCCTACGAGCAGTACTTC.

This clone was seen a few times. The rearrangement links TRBV2 to TRBJ1-1; D is unclear. The CDR3 has 11 amino acids. Germline lookup yields CDR1 SNHLY and CDR2 FYNNEI. The V end was cut by 6 bases, the J end by 6 bases, with 8 bases between. CDR3 sequence (DNA): TGTGCCAGCAGGTCGGCGGCTGAAGCTTTCTTT. It encodes CASRSAAEAFF.

The J gene is TRBJ2-5, the V gene TRBV7-9; D gene unclear. V was clipped by 1 base and J by 1 base, with 7 bases between them. CDR3 length: 14 residues. Germline V gene lookup returns CDR1 SEHNR and CDR2 FQNEAQ (reference sequence). Here the CDR3 reads CASSLVVSQETQYF. The CDR3 DNA follows: TGTGCCAGCAGCTTAGTCGTCTCCCAAGAGACCCAGTACTTC.

This chain uses TRBV6-5 with TRBJ2-7; TRBD1 matches 9 bases. V was clipped by 4 bases and J by 3 bases; unmatched bases: 4. CDR1 and CDR2 from the germline V gene are MNHEY and SVGAGI. The CDR3 is made up of 14 amino acids. CDR3 residues: CASSLTGGHYEQYF. The CDR3 nucleotides read TGTGCCAGCAGTTTGACAGGGGGGCACTACGAGCAGTACTTC.

This chain links TRBV5-1 with TRBJ2-5, with D tentatively TRBD2 (6 bases). This CDR3 is built from 14 residues. V was cut by 2 bases and J by 1 base, with 9 bases left in between. Germline CDR1 reads SGHRS; CDR2 reads YFSETQ. The CDR3 region has the DNA TGCGCCAGCAGCTTCGGGGGTCTCCAAGAGACCCAGTACTTC. It encodes CASSFGGLQETQYF.

This clone was counted between two and nine times. The gene calls are TRBV30 and TRBJ1-5; no clear D. CDR3 length: 14 residues. The ends were cut back, 3 bases at V and 7 bases at J, with 16 bases in the middle. Looked up from germline, CDR1 is GTSNPN and CDR2 is SVGIG (reference sequence). This CDR3 reads CAWSPPGPRQPQHF. CDR3 sequence (DNA): TGTGCCTGGAGCCCCCCAGGCCCCAGACAGCCCCAGCATTTT.